The 26 T cell receptor beta chains in this list originate from one sample, sequenced in a study of T cells in Graves' hyperthyroidism and ophthalmopathy. RNA transcripts yielded amplified TCR beta CDR3 regions. When the TCR CDR3 underwent first-round RT-PCR, the HTBI primer set was used. TCRdb ran MiXCR on the multiplex PCR reads and lists one entry per CDR3 protein. The sample includes about 340,000 distinct CDR3 sequences, about 20% of them seen just once. The sample comprised blood. The source of these receptors is a woman aged 45-59 years with Graves' hyperthyroidism.

There are a few counts of this clonotype. This sequence joins TRBV6-1 and TRBJ2-5; D is unresolved. Per germline, CDR1 MNHNS and CDR2 SASEGT. The V end was cut by 5 bases, the J end by 1 base, with 17 bases between. This CDR3 is 16 amino acids long. The CDR3 nucleotides read TGTGCCAGCAGTATCTCCCCGGTTTTAGGCCAAGAGACCCAGTACTTC. It codes for CASSISPVLGQETQYF.

This clonotype was counted only a few times. V and J are TRBV27 and TRBJ1-5; a possible D gene is TRBD1 (5 bases). Germline CDR1 and CDR2: MNHEY and SMNVEV (reference sequence). The CDR3 is 13 residues long. V shed 2 bases and J shed 7 bases, with 9 bases lying between them. CDR3 sequence reads: CASSLGGVQPQHF. The CDR3 nucleotides are TGTGCCAGCAGTTTAGGGGGGGTACAGCCCCAGCATTTT.

This clonotype was detected many times. The V gene is TRBV28, the J gene TRBJ2-3; TRBD1 might be the D (6 bases). The CDR3 runs 16 residues. CDR1 and CDR2 from the germline V gene are MDHEN and SYDVKM. V gave up 2 bases and J gave up 2 bases, with 14 bases separating them. In nucleotides, the CDR3 is TGTGCCAGCAGTTTACAGGGGTTACTCTTCACAGATACGCAGTATTTT. This translates into CASSLQGLLFTDTQYF.

This chain connects TRBV6-1 to TRBJ2-2; D tentatively reads TRBD1 or TRBD2 (5 bases each). The CDR3 extends over 17 amino acids. The V and J ends lost 1 base and 0 bases respectively, with 12 bases between them. Germline V gene data show CDR1 as MNHNS and CDR2 as SASEGT. The CDR3 loop reads CASSEGWGNSNTGELFF. The CDR3 bases are TGTGCCAGCAGTGAAGGGTGGGGGAATTCGAACACCGGGGAGCTGTTTTTT.

This rearrangement joins TRBV7-9 to TRBJ1-1; D might be TRBD1 (6 bases). The length of the CDR3 is 13 residues. Deletions cut 5 bases from V and 8 bases from J, with 15 bases between. Looked up from germline, CDR1 is SEHNR and CDR2 is FQNEAQ (reference sequence). The CDR3 spells CASSRTADDEAFF. CDR3 nucleotides: TGTGCCAGCAGCCGGACAGCGGATGACGAAGCTTTCTTT.

This clonotype was picked up a small number of times. The CDR3 DNA sequence: TGTGCCAGCAGCGTATCCGGGACAAGAACCTACGAGCAGTACGTC. This gives the protein CASSVSGTRTYEQYV. V is TRBV7-9 and J is TRBJ2-7, with TRBD1 as a possible D gene (6 bases). Germline loops: CDR1 SEHNR, CDR2 FQNEAQ (reference sequence). Trimming took off 5 bases at V and 2 bases at J, with 16 bases between the two ends. CDR3 length: 15 residues.

This sequence joins TRBV27 and TRBJ2-1, with a possible D match to TRBD2 (6 bases). The ends were cut back, 1 base at V and 5 bases at J, with 12 bases in the middle. This CDR3 has 15 amino acids. CDR1 is MNHEY and CDR2 is SMNVEV in the germline V gene (reference sequence). The chain's CDR3 is CASSLYPLANNEQFF. As DNA, the CDR3 is TGTGCCAGCAGTTTATACCCCCTAGCGAACAATGAGCAGTTCTTC.

This clonotype was counted at least ten times. CDR3 amino acids: CASSEARQETQYF. The CDR3 bases are TGTGCCAGCAGTGAAGCCAGACAAGAGACCCAGTACTTC. This rearrangement joins TRBV2 to TRBJ2-5; D is ambiguous. The CDR3 is 13 residues long. Germline V gene sequence: CDR1 SNHLY, CDR2 FYNNEI. Trimming pared 0 bases from V and 2 bases from J, leaving 4 bases between.

This clonotype was observed at least ten times. The chain couples TRBV12-3 or TRBV12-4 to TRBJ2-2; D ambiguous. Trimming took off 4 bases at V and 3 bases at J, with 9 bases between the two ends. The CDR3 runs to 14 residues. CDR3 amino acids: CASSSPQYTGELFF. CDR3 bases: TGTGCCAGCAGTTCCCCGCAGTACACCGGGGAGCTGTTTTTT.

This clonotype was observed a handful of times. The rearrangement uses TRBV30 and TRBJ1-5; a weak D match, TRBD1 (5 bases). Per germline, CDR1 GTSNPN and CDR2 SVGIG (reference sequence). This CDR3 spans 15 amino acids. The V end lost 3 bases, the J end lost 4 bases, and 16 bases lay between the germline ends. CDR3 in DNA: TGTGCCTGGAGCCGGGACCTGGGGGGTAATCAGCCCCAGCATTTT. Translation: CAWSRDLGGNQPQHF.

This clonotype turned up a few times. The chain joins TRBV12-3 or TRBV12-4 to TRBJ2-3; 7 nucleotides align to TRBD2. V lost 0 bases to trimming and J lost 2 bases; unmatched junction nucleotides: 5. The CDR3 contains 16 residues. The CDR3: CASSLALSGYTDTQYF. The CDR3 DNA reads TGTGCCAGCAGTTTAGCGCTTAGCGGGTACACAGATACGCAGTATTTT.

This clonotype was observed at least ten times. The chain couples TRBV12-3 or TRBV12-4 to TRBJ1-1, with a possible D match to TRBD1 (6 bases). The CDR3 totals 15 residues. Between the trimmed V and J ends, which lost 5 bases and 1 base, there was a span of 14 bases. As DNA, the CDR3 is TGTGCCAGCAGTGTCGCGTGGGGGCAGAACACTGAAGCTTTCTTT. This gives the protein CASSVAWGQNTEAFF.

This clonotype has only a few counts. The V and J genes are TRBV12-3 or TRBV12-4 and TRBJ2-1; TRBD1 or TRBD2 may be the D gene (5 bases each). Trimming removed 1 base from V and 7 bases from J, with 11 bases in between. CDR3 length: 14 amino acids. The CDR3 reads CASSLGWGTNEQFF. The DNA for the CDR3 is TGTGCCAGCAGTTTAGGTTGGGGGACGAATGAGCAGTTCTTC.

The J gene is TRBJ2-1, the V gene TRBV5-1, with D possibly being TRBD2 (7 bases). Germline values: CDR1 SGHRS, CDR2 YFSETQ. Trimming removed 2 bases at V and 6 bases at J, with 15 bases between. This CDR3 spans 15 amino acids. The DNA for the CDR3 is TGCGCCAGCAGCTTTGGGGGGGGGGCGGGCAATGAGCAGTTCTTC. It is translated as CASSFGGGAGNEQFF. The variable domain in full, completed from reference TRBV5-1 and TRBJ2-1, reads KAGVTQTPRYLIKTRGQQVTLSCSPISGHRSVSWYQQTPGQGLQFLFEYFSETQRNKGNFPGRFSGRQFSNSRSEMNVSTLELGDSALYLCASSFGGGAGNEQFFGPGTRLTVL.

The chain couples TRBV29-1 to TRBJ1-2, with TRBD1 identical over 7 bases. The CDR3 consists of 13 residues. V was clipped by 4 bases and J by 7 bases; unmatched bases: 9. CDR1 is SQVTM, CDR2 ANQGSEA, per germline. The CDR3 reads CSVGQGEIAGYTF. CDR3 coding DNA: TGCAGCGTTGGGCAGGGGGAGATAGCTGGCTACACCTTC.

This clonotype was recorded once. This chain links TRBV20-1 with TRBJ2-1; 12 bases fit TRBD2. Germline CDR1 and CDR2: DFQATT and SNEGSKA (reference sequence). The CDR3 extends over 17 amino acids. The junction had 6 bases not matched to a gene; V was cut back by 1 base and J by 2 bases. CDR3 in DNA: TGCAGTGCTAGAGGTCTAGCGGGAGGGCAAACCTACAATGAGCAGTTCTTC. Translation gives CSARGLAGGQTYNEQFF.

The V gene is TRBV28, the J gene TRBJ2-7; D ambiguous. The CDR3 has 11 amino acids. Germline V CDR1 and CDR2: MDHEN, SYDVKM. The ends were cut back, 6 bases at V and 4 bases at J, with 7 bases in the middle. The CDR3 spells CASSGLYEQYF. CDR3 DNA sequence: TGTGCCAGCAGCGGTTTATACGAGCAGTACTTC.

There are many counts of this clonotype. The CDR3 region has the DNA TGTGCCAGCAGTTACCGACAGGAGAGAGAGACCCAGTACTTC. It codes for CASSYRQERETQYF. This chain links TRBV12-3 or TRBV12-4 with TRBJ2-5; D may be TRBD1 (6 bases). The V gene lost 4 bases and the J gene lost 4 bases, with 13 bases spanning the gap. There are 14 residues in the CDR3.

This clonotype appeared a few times. V usage is TRBV6-1 and J usage is TRBJ1-5; D gene uncertain. This CDR3 has 14 amino acids. Trimming pared 5 bases from V and 0 bases from J, leaving 8 bases between. In germline, CDR1 is MNHNS, CDR2 SASEGT. DNA of the CDR3: TGTGCCAGCAGTCTTGGACTTAGCAATCAGCCCCAGCATTTT. Translating it yields CASSLGLSNQPQHF.

The genes are TRBV6-5 and TRBJ1-6, with D hard to call. Germline-derived CDR1 and CDR2 are MNHEY and SVGAGI. The CDR3 consists of 17 residues. With 7 bases removed from V and 6 bases from J, the gap between germline ends came to 22 bases. CDR3 sequence: CASTYSYGSPPNSPLHF. CDR3 bases: TGTGCCAGCACCTACTCGTATGGGAGTCCTCCTAATTCACCCCTCCACTTT.

CDR3 loop: CASSLEGTGYSNQPQHF. As DNA, the CDR3 is TGTGCCAGCAGCTTAGAGGGGACAGGCTATAGCAATCAGCCCCAGCATTTT. V is TRBV7-8 and J is TRBJ1-5; 8 bases align to TRBD1. V lost 1 base, J lost 0 bases, and 5 bases stayed unmatched. Per germline, CDR1 SGHVS and CDR2 FQNEAQ. The CDR3 length is 17 residues.

Many counts were recorded for this clonotype. The chain combines TRBV28 with TRBJ2-7, with 7 bases identical to TRBD2. The V gene's germline CDR1 is MDHEN and CDR2 SYDVKM. V lost 5 bases and J lost 7; bases outside the gene matches: 5. The CDR3 extends over 12 amino acids. CDR3 sequence (DNA): TGTGCCAGCAGTCCCCCGGGAGGTGAGCAGTACTTC. Protein: CASSPPGGEQYF. Using reference TRBV28 and TRBJ2-7 for the parts outside the CDR3, the full variable domain is DVKVTQSSRYLVKRTGEKVFLECVQDMDHENMFWYRQDPGLGLRLIYFSYDVKMKEKGDIPEGYSVSREKKERFSLILESASTNQTSMYLCASSPPGGEQYFGPGTRLTVT.

The chain employs TRBV29-1 and TRBJ2-7, with D hard to call. The CDR3 is made up of 14 amino acids. Germline CDR1 and CDR2: SQVTM and ANQGSEA. V was cut by 1 base and J by 4 bases, with 14 bases left in between. The CDR3 protein is CSVEVQPTGYEQYF. The CDR3 bases are TGCAGCGTTGAAGTACAACCGACTGGGTACGAGCAGTACTTC.

This clonotype was observed a few times. The rearrangement uses TRBV6-1 and TRBJ1-5; D is undetermined. The V gene lost 3 bases and the J gene lost 6 bases, with 9 bases spanning the gap. The CDR3 is made up of 13 amino acids. The germline V gene has CDR1 MNHNS and CDR2 SASEGT. The CDR3 loop reads CASSERWGQPQHF. The CDR3 DNA reads as TGTGCCAGCAGTGAGAGGTGGGGTCAGCCCCAGCATTTT.

The chain links TRBV6-4 to TRBJ2-1; D not resolved. Germline CDR1 and CDR2: MRHNA and SNTAGT. The V gene lost 0 bases and the J gene lost 9 bases, with 12 bases spanning the gap. The CDR3 sequence is 14 residues long. The CDR3 here is CASSDSAWWGEQFF. The CDR3 DNA is TGTGCCAGCAGTGACTCCGCCTGGTGGGGTGAGCAGTTCTTC.

There are a few counts of this clonotype. The chain links TRBV19 to TRBJ1-2; D gene ambiguous. Trimming stripped 4 bases from V and 8 bases from J, with 8 bases between. Germline CDR1 reads LNHDA; CDR2 reads SQIVND (reference sequence). This CDR3 is built from 11 residues. The CDR3 nucleotides are TGTGCCAGTAGTACGAGTGAAGGCTACACCTTC. Translated, it gives CASSTSEGYTF.